Below are 12 T cell receptor beta chains sequenced from a single sample in a study of cytomegalovirus exposure and HLA in healthy donors (dated by TCRdb to 2015 to 2018). Libraries came from the immunoSEQ multiplex PCR assay. A mixture of 60 forward primers for TCR Vbeta segments and 13 reverse primers for TCR Jbeta segments was used in the multiplex PCR. This is the immuneACCESS table as TCRdb keeps it, with only in-frame sequences that have V and J called. A part of the clones is gone; compared with another copy, unresolved V genes explain less than half, and the rest is unexplained. The sample table lists some 160,000 clones, 70% to 80% of them with a count of one. Jointly, the top ten make up more than 2% of the sample. Sequenced material: PBMCs. The receptor set was obtained from a man between 60 and 70 years old in good health and CMV-seronegative.

The chain recombines TRBV5-4 with TRBJ2-5; D is undetermined. The J call may be mistaken, given a closer DNA end match to TRBJ2-7. Germline V CDR1 and CDR2: SGHNT, YYREEE (reference sequence). The CDR3 has 13 residues. Written as DNA, the CDR3 is TGTGCCAGCAGCGAGTCTATATTTCACGAGCAGTACTTC. Translated, it gives CASSESIFHEQYF.

The rearrangement joins TRBV5-4 to TRBJ1-4; a possible D gene is TRBD1 (5 bases). The CDR3 runs to 14 residues. Trimming took 3 bases from V and 0 from J, leaving 6 bases between them. Germline assignment: CDR1 SGHNT and CDR2 YYREEE (reference sequence). The CDR3 region has the DNA TGTGCCAGCAGCTCGGGGGCAACTAATGAAAAACTGTTTTTT. Its protein product is CASSSGATNEKLFF.

The rearrangement links TRBV10-2 to TRBJ2-3; the match to TRBD2 covers 12 bases. The CDR3 has 15 amino acids. The germline V gene encodes CDR1 WSHSY and CDR2 SAAADI. With V trimmed by 4 bases and J by 2 bases, 1 base remained unmatched. This chain's CDR3 is CASSGTSGITDTQYF. CDR3 coding DNA: TGCGCCAGCAGTGGGACTAGCGGGATCACAGATACGCAGTATTTT.

The genes are TRBV5-1 and TRBJ1-1; 8 bases line up with TRBD1. Unmatched junction bases numbered 6, after V lost 0 bases and J lost 11 bases. Germline V gene lookup returns CDR1 SGHRS and CDR2 YFSETQ. CDR3 size: 13 residues. Here the CDR3 DNA reads TGCGCCAGCAGCTTGGACAGGGGGTTAGGTGCTTTCTTT. This encodes CASSLDRGLGAFF.

V usage is TRBV27 and J usage is TRBJ2-3; 11 bases agree with TRBD2. Germline V gene sequence: CDR1 MNHEY, CDR2 SMNVEV (reference sequence). V lost 6 bases, J lost 5 bases, and 7 bases stayed unmatched. This CDR3 has 15 residues. This chain's CDR3 is CASRVAGGPVDTQYF. DNA of the CDR3: TGTGCCAGCAGAGTAGCGGGGGGGCCCGTAGATACGCAGTATTTT.

The chain employs TRBV27 and TRBJ1-5, with 11 bases lining up with TRBD1. Germline CDR1 MNHEY, CDR2 SMNVEV (reference sequence). Unmatched junction bases numbered 10, after V lost 6 bases and J lost 6 bases. The CDR3 spans 16 residues. In DNA, the CDR3 is TGTGCCAGCAGCAAGCACCGGGACAGGGGGATTCAGCCCCAGCATTTT. Protein sequence: CASSKHRDRGIQPQHF.

The chain carries TRBV6-6 and TRBJ1-5; D perhaps matches TRBD1 (5 bases). The CDR3 extends over 13 amino acids. CDR1 and CDR2 from the germline V gene are MNHNY and SVGAGI (reference sequence). Deletions cut 7 bases from V and 3 bases from J, with 10 bases between. The CDR3 region is CASNQGNNQPQHF. The CDR3 nucleotides are TGTGCCAGCAATCAGGGAAACAATCAGCCCCAGCATTTT.

The chain has TRBV5-1 and TRBJ2-3; maybe TRBD2 (6 bases). Germline V CDR1 and CDR2: SGHRS, YFSETQ. CDR3 length: 15 amino acids. The V end was cut by 5 bases, the J end by 0 bases, with 13 bases between. CDR3 amino acids: CASRMRDGSTDTQYF. CDR3 DNA sequence: TGCGCCAGCAGGATGCGGGACGGAAGCACAGATACGCAGTATTTT.

Remarks on this clone: Compared with germline, one end of the junction differs, possibly owing to a read error. This sequence joins TRBV29-1 and TRBJ2-1; tentatively, D is TRBD2 (6 bases). Germline V gene data show CDR1 as SQVTM and CDR2 as ANQGSEA. There are 13 residues in the CDR3. CDR3 DNA sequence: TGCAGCGTCGCAGGCGGGACTTACAGTGAGCAGTTCTTC. Translating gives CSVAGGTYSEQFF.

The chain carries TRBV7-9 and TRBJ1-5; D gene uncertain. V was clipped by 1 base and J by 2 bases, with 15 bases between them. The CDR3 contains 17 residues. CDR1 is SEHNR and CDR2 is FQNEAQ in the germline V gene (reference sequence). The CDR3, as DNA: TGTGCCAGCAGCTTAGAAGGAGGCGGGTTCGGCAATCAGCCCCAGCATTTT. This gives the protein CASSLEGGGFGNQPQHF.

The rearrangement uses TRBV5-1 and TRBJ2-1, with unresolved D. The V end lost 0 bases, the J end lost 0 bases, and 7 bases lay between the germline ends. The CDR3 runs to 15 residues. CDR1 and CDR2 (germline): SGHRS, YFSETQ. CDR3 protein: CASSLDPSSYNEQFF. CDR3 sequence (DNA): TGCGCCAGCAGCTTGGATCCTAGCTCCTACAATGAGCAGTTCTTC.

The chain combines TRBV5-1 with TRBJ2-2; TRBD2 agrees at 9 bases. The germline CDR1 and CDR2 sequences are SGHRS and YFSETQ. The CDR3 runs 15 residues. Trimming removed 2 bases from V and 3 bases from J; junction bases left unmatched: 2. CDR3 region: CASSLAGGDTGELFF. The CDR3 nucleotides read TGCGCCAGCAGCTTAGCGGGAGGAGACACCGGGGAGCTGTTTTTT.